One sample yielded the 7 T cell receptor beta chains listed below, sequenced in a study of blood T cell repertoires in COVID-19. Assay used: immunoSEQ multiplex PCR; TCRdb lists only in-frame clones, some missing. The sample holds some 200,000 clones; approximately 84% are singletons and the top ten take roughly 7%. Sample: peripheral blood. These receptors were collected from a woman older than 75 with COVID-19, enrolled during active disease.

The chain recombines TRBV3-1 (or the pseudogene TRBV3-2) with TRBJ1-4; 8 nucleotides line up with TRBD1. V trimming: 4 bases; J trimming: 3 bases; junction bases outside the gene matches: 7. The germline V gene encodes CDR1 LGHDT and CDR2 YNNKEL (reference sequence). The CDR3 contains 16 residues. CDR3 residues: CASSRGQGFPNEKLFF. CDR3 DNA: TGTGCCAGCAGCCGCGGACAGGGATTTCCTAATGAAAAACTGTTTTTT.

This clone was seen a single time. This chain joins TRBV11-2 and TRBJ1-4; 7 nucleotides line up with TRBD1. The CDR3 runs to 17 residues. J gave up 1 base and V 5 bases, and 10 bases lay outside the gene matches. The germline gives CDR1 SGHAT, CDR2 FQNNGV. The chain's CDR3 is CASSPGGGGLTNEKLFF. The DNA of the CDR3 is TGTGCCAGCAGCCCAGGGGGTGGGGGGTTAACTAATGAAAAACTGTTTTTT.

The J gene is TRBJ2-5, the V gene TRBV3-1 (or the pseudogene TRBV3-2), with 8 bases aligning to TRBD2. The germline V gene encodes CDR1 LGHDT and CDR2 YNNKEL (reference sequence). The CDR3 is 16 amino acids. The J segment lost 4 bases and the V segment lost 2 bases, leaving 9 bases of the junction unmatched. CDR3 nucleotides: TGTGCCAGCAGCCAACCAACCGGGAGGGGCATAGAGACCCAGTACTTC. This encodes CASSQPTGRGIETQYF.

The V call is TRBV3-1 (or the pseudogene TRBV3-2), the J call TRBJ2-1, with D tentatively TRBD2 (6 bases). Trimming stripped 6 bases from V and 8 bases from J, with 20 bases between. Germline CDR1 LGHDT, CDR2 YNNKEL (reference sequence). The CDR3 sequence is 15 residues long. The CDR3 here is CASRPAGHPSDEQFF. DNA of the CDR3: TGTGCCAGCAGACCAGCGGGTCACCCCTCCGATGAGCAGTTCTTC.

The chain joins TRBV5-1 to TRBJ2-1, with 9 bases aligning to TRBD2. The junction had 4 bases not matched to a gene; V was cut back by 1 base and J by 5 bases. CDR3 size: 15 residues. Germline values: CDR1 SGHRS, CDR2 YFSETQ. The CDR3 region has the DNA TGCGCCAGCAGCTTGATCCTAGCGGGGAACAATGAGCAGTTCTTC. Translating gives CASSLILAGNNEQFF.

Of note for this clone: The sample holds other DNA sequences that translate to the same CDR3. The J gene is TRBJ2-5, the V gene TRBV2; 8 bases agree with TRBD1. V trimming: 3 bases; J trimming: 5 bases; junction bases outside the gene matches: 2. CDR3 length equals 13 residues. CDR1 SNHLY and CDR2 FYNNEI come from the germline V gene. This CDR3 is CASSDRGQETQYF. The CDR3 DNA sequence: TGTGCCAGCAGTGACAGGGGGCAGGAGACCCAGTACTTC.

This chain links TRBV7-3 with TRBJ1-3; D is unresolved. Trimming removed 1 base at V and 0 bases at J, with 7 bases between. The V gene's germline CDR1 is SGHTA and CDR2 FQGTGA. The CDR3 loop spans 15 amino acids. This chain's CDR3 is CASSLIPGSGNTIYF. The CDR3 bases are TGTGCCAGCAGCTTAATACCAGGCTCTGGAAACACCATATATTTT.